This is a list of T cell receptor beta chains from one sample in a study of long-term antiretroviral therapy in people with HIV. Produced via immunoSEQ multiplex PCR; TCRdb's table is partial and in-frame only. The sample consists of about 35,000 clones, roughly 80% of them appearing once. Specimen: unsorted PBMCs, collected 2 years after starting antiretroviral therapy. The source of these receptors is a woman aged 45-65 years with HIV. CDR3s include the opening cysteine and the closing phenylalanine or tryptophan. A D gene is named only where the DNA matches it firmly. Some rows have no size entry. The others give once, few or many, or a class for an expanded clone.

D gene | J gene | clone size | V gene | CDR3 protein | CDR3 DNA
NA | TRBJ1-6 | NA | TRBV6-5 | CASSTLFSPLHF | TGTGCCAGCAGCACCCTTTTTTCACCCCTCCACTTT
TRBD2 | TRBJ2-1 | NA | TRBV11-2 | CASSPGASGGEQFF | TGTGCCAGCAGCCCAGGGGCCAGCGGGGGTGAGCAGTTCTTC
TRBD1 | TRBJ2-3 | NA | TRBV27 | CASSLGQNTDTQYF | TGTGCCAGCAGTTTGGGACAGAACACAGATACGCAGTATTTT
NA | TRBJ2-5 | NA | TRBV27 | CASSRFLGQETQYF | TGTGCCAGCAGTCGCTTTTTGGGACAAGAGACCCAGTACTTC
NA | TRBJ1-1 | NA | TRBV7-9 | CASSTGGSLNTEAFF | TGTGCCAGCAGCACGGGGGGAAGCCTGAACACTGAAGCTTTCTTT
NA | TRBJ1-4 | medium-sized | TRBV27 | CASSPGTLTNEKLFF | TGTGCCAGCAGTCCCGGGACGTTAACTAATGAAAAACTGTTTTTT
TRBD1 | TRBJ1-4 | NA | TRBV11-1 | CASSPRQGRNEKLFF | TGTGCCAGCAGCCCCCGACAGGGGAGGAATGAAAAACTGTTTTTT
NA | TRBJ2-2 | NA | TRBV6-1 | CASSITGNTGELFF | TGTGCCAGCTCTATTACAGGGAACACCGGGGAGCTGTTTTTT
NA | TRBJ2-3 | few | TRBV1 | CTSSRRLRPITDTQYF | TGCACCAGCAGCCGCAGACTCCGCCCAATCACAGATACGCAGTATTTT
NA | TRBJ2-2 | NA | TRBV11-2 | CASSRRGSPGTGELFF | TGTGCCAGCAGCCGAAGGGGCTCCCCAGGCACCGGGGAGCTGTTTTTT
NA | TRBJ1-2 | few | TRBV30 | CAWRTSLSGYTF | TGTGCCTGGAGGACGAGCCTATCGGGCTACACCTTC
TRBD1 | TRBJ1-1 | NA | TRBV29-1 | CSVTRGLGTEAFF | TGCAGCGTTACCAGGGGGCTGGGCACTGAAGCTTTCTTT
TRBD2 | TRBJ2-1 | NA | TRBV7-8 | CASSSQGRLAGGGEQFF | TGTGCCAGCAGCTCTCAGGGGAGACTAGCGGGAGGAGGAGAGCAGTTCTTC
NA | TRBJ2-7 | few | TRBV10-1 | CASSETGTSYEQYF | TGCGCCAGCAGTGAGACAGGAACCTCTTACGAGCAGTACTTC
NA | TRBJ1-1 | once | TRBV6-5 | CASSYDPVGSGTEAFF | TGTGCCAGCAGTTATGATCCCGTAGGTTCGGGCACTGAAGCTTTCTTT
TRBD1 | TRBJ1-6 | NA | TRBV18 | CASRGTGTVINSPLHF | TGTGCCAGCCGGGGTACCGGGACAGTGATAAATTCACCCCTCCACTTT
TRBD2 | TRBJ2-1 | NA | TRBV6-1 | CASSDPGLAGLNEQFF | TGTGCCAGCAGTGATCCCGGACTAGCGGGGTTAAATGAGCAGTTCTTC
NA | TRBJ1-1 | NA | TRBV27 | CASTSGRGRSTNTEAFF | TGTGCCAGCACCTCTGGGAGAGGGAGGAGTACCAACACTGAAGCTTTCTTT
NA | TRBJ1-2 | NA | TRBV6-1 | CASSWDFYGYTF | TGTGCCAGCAGTTGGGACTTCTATGGCTACACCTTC
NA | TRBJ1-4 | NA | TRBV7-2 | CASSHPGGKLFF | TGTGCCAGCAGCCACCCGGGCGGAAAACTGTTTTTT
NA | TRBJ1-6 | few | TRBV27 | CASSLDASSYNSPLHF | TGTGCCAGCAGTTTAGACGCGAGCTCCTATAATTCACCCCTCCACTTT
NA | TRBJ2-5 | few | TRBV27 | CASSLSGEETQYF | TGTGCCAGCAGTTTATCCGGAGAAGAGACCCAGTACTTC
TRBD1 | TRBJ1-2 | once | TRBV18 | CASSPPRGNNYGYTF | TGTGCCAGCTCACCACCCAGGGGGAACAACTATGGCTACACCTTC
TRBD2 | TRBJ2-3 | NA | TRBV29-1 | CSVERLAGLTDTQYF | TGCAGCGTTGAAAGGCTAGCGGGGCTCACAGATACGCAGTATTTT
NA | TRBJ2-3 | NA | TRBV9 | CASSVGGDTQYF | TGTGCCAGCAGCGTAGGGGGAGATACGCAGTATTTT
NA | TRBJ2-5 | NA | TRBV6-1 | CASTLRAGRATQYF | TGTGCCAGCACCTTACGGGCGGGGCGGGCGACCCAGTACTTC
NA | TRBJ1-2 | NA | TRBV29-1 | CSVGPVRGRTANYGYTF | TGCAGCGTTGGCCCCGTTAGGGGGAGGACAGCTAACTATGGCTACACCTTC
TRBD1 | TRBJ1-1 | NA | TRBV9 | CASSSAQGARAFF | TGTGCCAGCAGCTCAGCTCAGGGGGCGCGTGCTTTCTTT
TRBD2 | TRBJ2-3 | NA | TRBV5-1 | CASSRAGGPTDTQYF | TGCGCCAGCAGCAGAGCGGGGGGGCCCACAGATACGCAGTATTTT
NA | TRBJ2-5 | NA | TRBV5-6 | CASSLGGRGETQYF | TGTGCCAGCAGCTTAGGGGGAAGAGGAGAGACCCAGTACTTC
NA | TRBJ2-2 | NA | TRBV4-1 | CASSQDVQLTGELFF | TGCGCCAGCAGCCAAGATGTTCAGCTCACCGGGGAGCTGTTTTTT
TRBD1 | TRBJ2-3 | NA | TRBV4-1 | CASSPGQGITDTQYF | TGCGCCAGCAGCCCTGGACAGGGGATCACAGATACGCAGTATTTT
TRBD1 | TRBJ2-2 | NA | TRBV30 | CAWTSGGTGELFF | TGTGCCTGGACTTCAGGGGGAACCGGGGAGCTGTTTTTT
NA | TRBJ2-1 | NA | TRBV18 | CASSQNEGTSNEQFF | TGTGCCAGCTCACAAAACGAGGGGACATCCAATGAGCAGTTCTTC
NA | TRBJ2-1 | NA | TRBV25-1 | CASSVQGNNEQFF | TGTGCCAGCAGTGTACAGGGAAACAATGAGCAGTTCTTC
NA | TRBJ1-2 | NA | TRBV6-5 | CASSYEGNYGYTF | TGTGCCAGCAGTTACGAGGGGAACTATGGCTACACCTTC
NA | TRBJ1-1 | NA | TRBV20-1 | CSADLNTEAFF | TGCAGTGCGGACTTGAACACTGAAGCTTTCTTT
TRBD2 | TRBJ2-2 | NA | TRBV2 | CASRLAGGPDGELFF | TGTGCCAGCCGACTAGCGGGGGGGCCGGACGGGGAGCTGTTTTTT